This is a list of T cell receptor beta chains from one sample in a study of blood T cell repertoires in COVID-19. The data were produced by immunoSEQ multiplex PCR, yet TCRdb's version contains in-frame clones alone and is incomplete. The table lists approximately 220,000 clones, 84% of them singletons. The sample was peripheral blood. These receptors were taken from a woman aged 55-70 years with acute or convalescent COVID-19. Each CDR3 is given with its conserved first and last residue. Each record gives: J gene, CDR3 length, V gene, clone size, D gene, CDR3 protein, CDR3 DNA. D genes are given only for firm matches. A clone size is listed for some rows: how often the clone was seen (once, few, many), or a class if it is expanded.

>TRBJ1-1|15|TRBV28|NA|TRBD1
CASSLLGTGNTEAFF
TGTGCCAGCAGTTTACTCGGGACAGGGAACACTGAAGCTTTCTTT
>TRBJ1-6|13|TRBV7-9|NA|NA
CASSLEENSPLHF
TGTGCCAGCAGCTTAGAGGAGAATTCACCCCTCCACTTT
>TRBJ2-5|16|TRBV7-2|NA|TRBD2
CASSLRLAGGQETQYF
TGTGCCAGCAGCTTACGGTTAGCGGGGGGGCAAGAGACCCAGTACTTC
>TRBJ1-2|14|TRBV28|once|NA
CASISPTDNYGYTF
TGTGCCAGCATATCCCCGACAGATAACTATGGCTACACCTTC
>TRBJ1-4|14|TRBV2|NA|TRBD1
CASISGQGSEKLFF
TGTGCCAGCATATCGGGACAGGGTTCCGAAAAACTGTTTTTT
>TRBJ1-2|12|TRBV6-2/TRBV6-3|NA|NA
CASSRNRDGYTF
TGTGCCAGCAGTCGAAACAGGGATGGCTACACCTTC
>TRBJ2-7|15|TRBV5-1|NA|TRBD2
CASSLLAGDDYEQYF
TGCGCCAGCAGCTTGCTAGCGGGGGACGACTACGAGCAGTACTTC
>TRBJ2-7|12|TRBV30|NA|NA
CAWSVREYEQYF
TGTGCCTGGAGTGTACGGGAATACGAGCAGTACTTC
>TRBJ2-7|17|TRBV5-1|NA|TRBD1
CASSSAIQGMVAYEQYF
TGCGCCAGCAGCTCGGCGATACAGGGGATGGTGGCCTACGAGCAGTACTTC
>TRBJ1-6|14|TRBV6-5|NA|TRBD1
CASSQDRINSPLHF
TGTGCCAGCAGTCAGGACAGGATTAATTCACCCCTCCACTTT
>TRBJ1-5|15|TRBV6-2/TRBV6-3|NA|TRBD1
CASSYSGGQGQPQHF
TGTGCCAGCAGTTACTCCGGGGGACAGGGTCAGCCCCAGCATTTT
>TRBJ2-2|16|TRBV5-5|NA|TRBD2
CASSPGLAGTTGELFF
TGTGCCAGCTCACCGGGACTAGCGGGGACCACCGGGGAGCTGTTTTTT
>TRBJ1-1|17|TRBV11-2|once|NA
CASSPQGTFSMGTEAFF
TGTGCCAGCAGCCCCCAAGGGACATTCTCTATGGGCACTGAAGCTTTCTTT
>TRBJ2-3|15|TRBV7-3|NA|TRBD1
CASSLTGVSTDTQYF
TGTGCCAGCAGCCTAACAGGGGTGAGCACAGATACGCAGTATTTT
>TRBJ1-5|13|TRBV7-2|NA|NA
CASSVGGDQPQHF
TGTGCCAGCAGTGTAGGGGGGGATCAGCCCCAGCATTTT